Below are 24 T cell receptor beta chains sequenced from a single sample in a study of T cell responses to AZD1222 COVID-19 vaccine (dated by TCRdb to about 2021). Sample time point, as interpreted from the label and publication: baseline before first vaccination. The library came from the immunoSEQ multiplex PCR assay. In its TCRdb copy, this immuneACCESS table keeps in-frame sequences only and misses some clones. Where compared with another copy, unresolved V genes explain less than half of these, and the others have no known cause. The sample profile shows roughly 120,000 clones; 70% to 90% of them were found once. About 12% of the sample rests with the top ten. The specimen was peripheral blood, collected on day 0 of AZD1222 vaccination. The source of these receptors is an adult in good health.

The chain combines TRBV6-4 with TRBJ1-2; D is perhaps TRBD1 (5 bases). CDR3 size: 15 residues. V was pared by 0 bases and J by 7 bases, with 15 bases between. Germline CDR1 is MRHNA and CDR2 is SNTAGT. As DNA, the CDR3 is TGTGCCAGCAGTGACTCGTCTGGACATATCTCTGGCTACACCTTC. It encodes CASSDSSGHISGYTF.

This rearrangement joins TRBV19 to TRBJ1-1, with a weak D call TRBD1 (6 bases). The germline CDR1 and CDR2 sequences are LNHDA and SQIVND (reference sequence). This CDR3 contains 16 residues. The V end lost 2 bases, the J end lost 4 bases, and 17 bases lay between the germline ends. This chain's CDR3 is CASSIPIRQGSTEAFF. CDR3 nucleotides: TGTGCCAGTAGTATACCGATTCGGCAGGGGAGCACTGAAGCTTTCTTT.

The chain joins TRBV19 to TRBJ1-2; TRBD1 is a possible D gene (5 bases). CDR1 and CDR2 (germline): LNHDA, SQIVND (reference sequence). Trimming took off 6 bases at V and 12 bases at J, with 14 bases between the two ends. The length of the CDR3 is 11 residues. The CDR3 DNA reads TGTGCCAGTAGCATCGGGGGGTTTCACACCTTC. This codes for CASSIGGFHTF.

The chain links TRBV19 to TRBJ1-3; D call uncertain. Trimming pared 6 bases from V and 4 bases from J, leaving 13 bases between. Per the germline V gene, CDR1 is LNHDA and CDR2 is SQIVND (reference sequence). The CDR3 extends over 14 amino acids. This chain's CDR3 is CASRLGSQGNTIYF. The CDR3 coding sequence is TGTGCCAGTAGATTGGGCAGCCAAGGAAACACCATATATTTT.

The chain recombines TRBV29-1 with TRBJ1-1; D is perhaps TRBD1 (5 bases). The CDR3 totals 13 residues. The germline gives CDR1 SQVTM, CDR2 ANQGSEA. Trimming took 4 bases from V and 5 from J, leaving 14 bases between them. CDR3 in DNA: TGCAGCGTTGGCAGCAGGGTGGATACTGAAGCTTTCTTT. Its translation is CSVGSRVDTEAFF.

The rearrangement joins TRBV7-2 to TRBJ1-2; possible D gene TRBD1, 5 bases. Germline V gives CDR1 SGHTA, CDR2 FQGNSA. The CDR3 sequence is 14 residues long. Trimming cost V 5 bases and J 7 bases, with 17 bases left between them. CDR3 amino acids: CASSPSQGPRGYTF. The CDR3 bases are TGTGCCAGCAGCCCCAGCCAGGGTCCCCGTGGCTACACCTTC.

A few counts support this clone. The CDR3: CSVEVTSGRYEQYF. CDR3 DNA sequence: TGCAGCGTTGAGGTGACTAGCGGGAGATACGAGCAGTACTTC. This chain joins TRBV29-1 and TRBJ2-7; 12 bases are shared with TRBD2. V was clipped by 3 bases and J by 4 bases; unmatched bases: 4. The length of the CDR3 is 14 residues. Germline lookup yields CDR1 SQVTM and CDR2 ANQGSEA.

The genes are TRBV4-2 and TRBJ2-3, with TRBD2 identical over 10 bases. Per germline, CDR1 LGHNA and CDR2 YNFKEQ. V shed 0 bases, J shed 3 bases, and the junction held 9 bases outside the gene matches. CDR3 length: 18 residues. The CDR3 reads CASSQDRLAGVGTDTQYF. The CDR3 DNA reads TGTGCCAGCAGCCAAGATAGGCTAGCGGGAGTTGGGACAGATACGCAGTATTTT.

The V gene is TRBV27, the J gene TRBJ2-2; D gene ambiguous. Germline V lookup: CDR1 MNHEY, CDR2 SMNVEV (reference sequence). The V gene lost 8 bases and the J gene lost 3 bases, with 7 bases spanning the gap. CDR3 length equals 12 residues. Written as DNA, the CDR3 is TGTGCCAGCCGTAGTTACACCGGGGAGCTGTTTTTT. It encodes CASRSYTGELFF.

V gene TRBV21-1 combines with J gene TRBJ2-1; the table names TRBD1, a call not compared with the DNA. TRBV21-1 is a known pseudogene. The CDR3 totals 13 residues. CDR3 amino acids: CASSETGVNEQFF. For the CDR3, the DNA is TGTGCCAGCAGCGAAACAGGGGTCAATGAGCAGTTCTTC.

This chain joins TRBV3-1 (or the pseudogene TRBV3-2) and TRBJ2-5; 8 bases are shared with TRBD2. The length of the CDR3 is 14 residues. V trimming: 5 bases; J trimming: 5 bases; junction bases outside the gene matches: 7. Germline V gene data show CDR1 as LGHDT and CDR2 as YNNKEL (reference sequence). The CDR3: CASSFSGTSETQYF. The CDR3 DNA reads TGTGCCAGCAGCTTTAGCGGGACAAGTGAGACCCAGTACTTC.

This clone appeared a single time. The CDR3 sequence is CATSDSGQGERNQPQHF. CDR3 DNA sequence: TGTGCCACCAGTGATTCGGGACAGGGCGAAAGAAATCAGCCCCAGCATTTT. V is TRBV24-1 and J is TRBJ1-5, with 9 bases lining up with TRBD1. Germline loops: CDR1 KGHDR, CDR2 SFDVKD. The CDR3 spans 17 residues. V was pared by 2 bases and J by 4 bases, with 8 bases of the junction left unmatched.

CDR3 residues: CAITEDYRQPQHF. As DNA, the CDR3 is TGTGCCATCACTGAAGACTACCGTCAGCCCCAGCATTTT. The chain carries TRBV10-3 and TRBJ1-5; D is uncertain. This CDR3 has 13 residues. V was clipped by 7 bases and J by 6 bases, with 13 bases between them. Germline V gene data show CDR1 as ENHRY and CDR2 as SYGVKD.

This clone has more than one count but fewer than ten. V gene TRBV11-2 combines with J gene TRBJ1-6, with unresolved D. The germline gives CDR1 SGHAT, CDR2 FQNNGV. The germline V and J ends were trimmed by 0 bases and 14 bases, with 11 bases remaining between them. This CDR3 has 13 amino acids. The CDR3 reads CASSLDLRRALHF. The CDR3 bases are TGTGCCAGCAGCTTAGATCTGAGGAGGGCCCTCCACTTT.

Regarding this clone: One end of the junction varies from germline; a read error may be responsible. The chain combines TRBV19 with TRBJ2-7, with 7 nucleotides matching TRBD2. CDR3 length equals 15 residues. Germline V CDR1 and CDR2: LNHDA, SQIVND (reference sequence). CDR3 amino acids: CASSVDYGTTYEQYF. CDR3 in DNA: TGTGCCAGTAGTGTAGATTACGGGACTACCTACGAGCAGTACTTC. Full variable domain (outside the CDR3, taken from reference TRBV19 and TRBJ2-7): DGGITQSPKYLFRKEGQNVTLSCEQNLNHDAMYWYRQDPGQGLRLIYYSQIVNDFQKGDIAEGYSVSREKKESFPLTVTSAQKNPTAFYLCASSVDYGTTYEQYFGPGTRLTVT.

The chain uses TRBV27 and TRBJ2-7; 8 nucleotides line up with TRBD2. This CDR3 comprises 17 residues. Germline trimming cut 3 bases from V and 3 bases from J; bases unmatched to any gene: 13. Germline CDR1 is MNHEY and CDR2 is SMNVEV (reference sequence). CDR3 loop: CASSFGPPGLDNYEQYF. In DNA, the CDR3 is TGTGCCAGCAGTTTCGGACCTCCGGGACTAGACAACTACGAGCAGTACTTC.

The gene calls are TRBV19 and TRBJ1-2, with 7 bases aligning to TRBD1. The ends lost 4 bases at V and 2 bases at J; junction bases unmatched: 7. CDR1 and CDR2 (germline): LNHDA, SQIVND (reference sequence). The CDR3 loop spans 15 amino acids. CDR3 in amino acids: CASSTGRGSNYGYTF. CDR3 DNA: TGTGCCAGTAGTACCGGCAGGGGGTCCAACTATGGCTACACCTTC.

The chain links TRBV5-1 to TRBJ1-2; D not resolved. The CDR3 is made up of 15 amino acids. V gave up 1 base and J gave up 1 base, with 11 bases separating them. Germline V lookup: CDR1 SGHRS, CDR2 YFSETQ. In DNA form, the CDR3 reads TGCGCCAGCAGCTTGAACCGGGTCCTTAACTATGGCTACACCTTC. Encoded protein: CASSLNRVLNYGYTF. The full variable domain, in which reference TRBV5-1 and TRBJ1-2 provide the parts outside the CDR3, is KAGVTQTPRYLIKTRGQQVTLSCSPISGHRSVSWYQQTPGQGLQFLFEYFSETQRNKGNFPGRFSGRQFSNSRSEMNVSTLELGDSALYLCASSLNRVLNYGYTFGSGTRLTVV.

This chain uses TRBV5-4 with TRBJ2-5; 7 bases are a match to TRBD2. Germline CDR1 reads SGHNT; CDR2 reads YYREEE (reference sequence). There are 15 residues in the CDR3. Losses at the gene ends were 2 bases for V and 0 bases for J; bases not matched to a gene: 4. As DNA, the CDR3 is TGTGCCAGCAGCTTAAGGGAGGGGTACCAAGAGACCCAGTACTTC. It encodes CASSLREGYQETQYF. The full variable domain, with the rest looked up from reference TRBV5-4 and TRBJ2-5, is ETGVTQSPTHLIKTRGQQVTLRCSSQSGHNTVSWYQQALGQGPQFIFQYYREEENGRGNFPPRFSGLQFPNYSSELNVNALELDDSALYLCASSLREGYQETQYFGPGTRLLVL.

DNA of the CDR3: TGTGCCAGCAGTTTACAGGGCTACGAGCAGTACTTC. The encoded protein is CASSLQGYEQYF. This rearrangement joins TRBV12-3 or TRBV12-4 to TRBJ2-7; the D gene is possibly TRBD1 (5 bases). The ends were cut back, 2 bases at V and 3 bases at J, with 5 bases in the middle. This CDR3 is 12 amino acids long.

This chain connects TRBV2 to TRBJ1-5; tentative D call: TRBD1 (5 bases). This CDR3 is built from 13 residues. The germline V gene encodes CDR1 SNHLY and CDR2 FYNNEI. Trimming left V 4 bases short and J 9 bases short, with 13 bases between. In nucleotides, the CDR3 is TGTGCCAGCAGTGCCGAGGGGTATGGGCCCCAGCATTTT. This translates into CASSAEGYGPQHF. The whole variable domain, filled in from reference TRBV2 and TRBJ1-5, reads EPEVTQTPSHQVTQMGQEVILRCVPISNHLYFYWYRQILGQKVEFLVSFYNNEISEKSEIFDDQFSVERPDGSNFTLKIRSTKLEDSAMYFCASSAEGYGPQHFGDGTRLSIL.

The rearrangement links TRBV7-9 to TRBJ1-2; D may be TRBD1 (6 bases). This CDR3 has 13 residues. Germline V gene lookup returns CDR1 SEHNR and CDR2 FQNEAQ (reference sequence). The V end was cut by 5 bases, the J end by 5 bases, with 12 bases between. CDR3 coding DNA: TGTGCCAGCAGCCCGACAGGTCGATATGGCTACACCTTC. This translates into CASSPTGRYGYTF.

J is TRBJ2-7 and V is TRBV24-1; D may be TRBD1 or TRBD2 (5 bases each). The CDR3 is 12 residues long. CDR1 and CDR2 from the germline V gene are KGHDR and SFDVKD. Trimming shortened V by 10 bases and J by 3 bases, and 12 bases separated the two germline ends. The CDR3 loop reads CATEGPNYEQYF. The CDR3 coding sequence is TGTGCCACAGAGGGACCTAACTACGAGCAGTACTTC.

The rearrangement joins TRBV27 to TRBJ1-1; 9 bases map to TRBD1. Germline V gene data show CDR1 as MNHEY and CDR2 as SMNVEV (reference sequence). The CDR3 sequence is 16 residues long. V gave up 5 bases and J gave up 5 bases; unmatched junction bases: 12. The CDR3 DNA is TGTGCCAGCAGTACCGAACCGGGACAGGGTCGGACTGAAGCTTTCTTT. Translation gives CASSTEPGQGRTEAFF.